The rows below give T cell receptor beta chains drawn from one sample of a study of blood T cells in healthy people across ages. MiXCR was run by TCRdb on the 5' RACE reads, yielding one entry per CDR3 protein. The data show hundreds of thousands of distinct CDR3 sequences, 58% seen once. The source material was blood. These receptors all stem from a man younger than 45 in good health. Each CDR3 is given with its conserved first and last residue. A D gene is named only where the DNA matches it firmly. A row's size may be missing; if present it is once, few, many or a size class.

d_call j_call clone_size v_call cdr3_aa cdr3_nt
. TRBJ2-1 . TRBV29-1 CSVERGQGGRNEQFF TGCAGCGTTGAACGCGGGCAGGGAGGTAGGAATGAGCAGTTCTTC
TRBD2 TRBJ2-7 . TRBV20-1 CSAGTSGISYEQYF TGCAGTGCTGGGACTAGCGGGATCTCCTACGAGCAGTACTTC
TRBD1 TRBJ2-4 many TRBV29-1 CSVQGVAAKNIQYF TGCAGCGTGCAGGGGGTTGCGGCCAAAAACATTCAGTACTTC
. TRBJ2-4 few TRBV30 CAWSPGPGNIQYF TGTGCCTGGAGTCCGGGACCCGGGAACATTCAGTACTTC
. TRBJ2-5 . TRBV20-1 CSASMADQETQYF TGCAGTGCTAGTATGGCGGACCAAGAGACCCAGTACTTC
. TRBJ2-7 few TRBV6-2/TRBV6-3 CASSQPKNRVHEQYF TGTGCCAGCAGCCAACCTAAGAACAGGGTTCACGAGCAGTACTTC
TRBD1 TRBJ1-2 . TRBV6-1 CASSVHRQGGFGYTF TGTGCCAGCAGTGTTCACAGACAGGGAGGATTTGGCTACACCTTC
. TRBJ2-5 . TRBV2 CASSEVAEWETQYF TGTGCCAGCAGTGAGGTGGCGGAGTGGGAGACCCAGTACTTC
TRBD2 TRBJ2-7 . TRBV20-1 CSASGEGGYEQYF TGCAGTGCTAGTGGGGAGGGTGGGTACGAGCAGTACTTC
. TRBJ2-3 . TRBV5-6 CASSSLGASTDTQYF TGTGCCAGCAGCTCCCTCGGTGCTAGCACAGATACGCAGTATTTT
. TRBJ2-1 . TRBV7-9 CASSLAGVTNEQFF TGTGCCAGCAGCTTAGCGGGCGTAACAAATGAGCAGTTCTTC
. TRBJ1-2 . TRBV15 CATSRDPYEVNYGYTF TGTGCCACCAGCAGAGATCCTTACGAGGTTAACTATGGCTACACCTTC
. TRBJ2-5 few TRBV21-1 CASSKGVLQGRTGETQYF TGTGCCAGCAGCAAAGGCGTGTTACAGGGGCGAACGGGGGAGACCCAGTACTTC
. TRBJ2-1 . TRBV19 CASSTRTYNEQFF TGTGCCAGTAGTACCAGGACCTACAATGAGCAGTTCTTC
. TRBJ2-3 . TRBV6-1 CASSEAGVSFAADTQYF TGTGCCAGCAGTGAAGCTGGGGTTTCCTTTGCCGCAGATACGCAGTATTTT
TRBD1 TRBJ1-1 . TRBV7-2 CASSLRQGAGTDAFF TGTGCCAGCAGCTTAAGACAGGGGGCAGGCACTGACGCTTTCTTT
TRBD1 TRBJ1-2 . TRBV6-6 CASIRGHGYTF TGTGCCAGCATCAGGGGGCATGGCTACACCTTC
TRBD2 TRBJ2-7 few TRBV7-9 CASSLAGGAPYEQYF TGTGCCAGCAGCTTAGCCGGGGGGGCGCCCTACGAGCAGTACTTC
. TRBJ2-1 few TRBV5-1 CASKAAGDEQFF TGCGCCAGCAAAGCGGCCGGGGATGAGCAGTTCTTC
. TRBJ2-3 . TRBV19 CASSIDGHSTDTQYF TGTGCCAGTAGTATAGATGGACACAGCACAGATACGCAGTATTTT
. TRBJ2-5 . TRBV7-2 CASSQRDAETQYF TGCGCCAGCAGCCAGCGAGACGCGGAGACCCAGTACTTC
TRBD2 TRBJ2-1 . TRBV4-1 CASSQEWAGVVYEQFF TGCGCCAGCAGCCAAGAGTGGGCGGGAGTTGTATATGAGCAGTTCTTC
TRBD1 TRBJ2-3 . TRBV15 CATSTYGSGTGSDTQYF TGTGCCACCAGCACTTACGGGTCCGGGACAGGGTCAGATACGCAGTATTTT
. TRBJ2-3 . TRBV12-3/TRBV12-4 CASSFGVAADAEYF TGTGCCAGCAGTTTCGGGGTGGCCGCAGATGCGGAGTATTTT
TRBD1 TRBJ2-3 . TRBV11-2 CASSSTATGWGDTQYF TGTGCCAGCAGCTCTACCGCGACAGGGTGGGGAGATACGCAGTATTTT
TRBD1 TRBJ1-2 few TRBV9 CASSVTTGISYSWDYGYTF TGTGCCAGCAGCGTTACGACAGGGATAAGTTATAGCTGGGACTATGGCTACACCTTC
. TRBJ1-6 few TRBV4-3 CASSQAQDNSPLHF TGCGCCAGCAGCCAAGCCCAGGATAATTCACCCCTCCACTTT
TRBD2 TRBJ2-1 few TRBV15 CATSRVSLAGYNEQFF TGTGCCACCAGCAGAGTTTCGCTAGCGGGGTACAATGAGCAGTTCTTC